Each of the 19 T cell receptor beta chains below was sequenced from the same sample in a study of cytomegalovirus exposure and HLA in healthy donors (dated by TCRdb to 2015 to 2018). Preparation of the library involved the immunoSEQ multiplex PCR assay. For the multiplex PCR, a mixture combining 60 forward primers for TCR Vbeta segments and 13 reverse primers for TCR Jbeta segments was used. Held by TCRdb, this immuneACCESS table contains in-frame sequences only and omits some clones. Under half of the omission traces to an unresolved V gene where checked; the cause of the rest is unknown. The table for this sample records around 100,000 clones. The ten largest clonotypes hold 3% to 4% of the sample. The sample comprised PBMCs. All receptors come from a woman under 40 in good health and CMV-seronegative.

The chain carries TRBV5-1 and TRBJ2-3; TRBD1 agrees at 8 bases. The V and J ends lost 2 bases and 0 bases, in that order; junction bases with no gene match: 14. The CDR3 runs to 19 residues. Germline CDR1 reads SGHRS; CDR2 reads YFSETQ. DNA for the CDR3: TGCGCCAGCAGCTTCTCTTCAGGGGGCTGGACTCCTAGCACAGATACGCAGTATTTT. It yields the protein CASSFSSGGWTPSTDTQYF.

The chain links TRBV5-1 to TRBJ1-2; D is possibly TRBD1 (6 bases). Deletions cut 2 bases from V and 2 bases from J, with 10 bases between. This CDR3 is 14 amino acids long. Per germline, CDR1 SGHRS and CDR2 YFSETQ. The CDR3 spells CASSLQGPNYGYTF. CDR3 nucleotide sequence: TGCGCCAGCAGCTTACAGGGACCAAACTATGGCTACACCTTC.

CDR3 amino acids: CASSLTGTYEQYF. The DNA for the CDR3 is TGTGCCAGCAGCCTAACAGGAACCTACGAGCAGTACTTC. The gene calls are TRBV9 and TRBJ2-7; the D gene is possibly TRBD1 (5 bases). In germline, CDR1 is SGDLS, CDR2 YYNGEE. The CDR3 spans 13 residues. V was clipped by 4 bases and J by 2 bases, with 10 bases between them. The full variable domain, completed using reference TRBV9 and TRBJ2-7, is DSGVTQTPKHLITATGQRVTLRCSPRSGDLSVYWYQQSLDQGLQFLIQYYNGEERAKGNILERFSAQQFPDLHSELNLSSLELGDSALYFCASSLTGTYEQYFGPGTRLTVT.

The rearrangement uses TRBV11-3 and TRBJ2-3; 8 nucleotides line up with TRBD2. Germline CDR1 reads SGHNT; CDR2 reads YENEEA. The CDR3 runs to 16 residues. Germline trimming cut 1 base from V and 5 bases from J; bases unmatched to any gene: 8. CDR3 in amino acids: CASSLGGLAGGDTQYF. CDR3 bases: TGTGCCAGCAGCTTAGGCGGTCTTGCGGGAGGAGATACGCAGTATTTT.

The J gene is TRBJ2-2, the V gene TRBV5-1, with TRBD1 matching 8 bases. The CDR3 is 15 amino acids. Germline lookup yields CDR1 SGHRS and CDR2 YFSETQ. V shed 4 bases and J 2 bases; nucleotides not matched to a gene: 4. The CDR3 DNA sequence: TGCGCCAGCAGCCCCGGACAGGGTAACACCGGGGAGCTGTTTTTT. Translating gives CASSPGQGNTGELFF.

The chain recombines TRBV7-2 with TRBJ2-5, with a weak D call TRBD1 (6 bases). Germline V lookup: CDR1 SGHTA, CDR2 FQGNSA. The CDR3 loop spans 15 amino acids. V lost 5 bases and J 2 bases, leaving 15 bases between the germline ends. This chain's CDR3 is CASSPPTGLQETQYF. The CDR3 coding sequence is TGTGCCAGCAGCCCCCCGACAGGTCTTCAAGAGACCCAGTACTTC.

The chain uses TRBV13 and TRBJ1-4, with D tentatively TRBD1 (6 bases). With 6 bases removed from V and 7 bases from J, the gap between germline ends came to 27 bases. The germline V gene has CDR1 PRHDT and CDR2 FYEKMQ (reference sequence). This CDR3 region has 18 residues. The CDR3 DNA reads TGTGCCAGCAGTCCCCTCGGAGCGGGGGCGGCGAGTGGTGAAAAACTGTTTTTT. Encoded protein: CASSPLGAGAASGEKLFF.

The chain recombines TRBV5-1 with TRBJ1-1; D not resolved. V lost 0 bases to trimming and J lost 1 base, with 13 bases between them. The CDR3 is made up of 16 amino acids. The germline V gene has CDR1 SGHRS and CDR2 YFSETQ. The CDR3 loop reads CASSLEMTRKNTEAFF. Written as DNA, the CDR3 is TGCGCCAGCAGCTTGGAGATGACACGTAAGAACACTGAAGCTTTCTTT.

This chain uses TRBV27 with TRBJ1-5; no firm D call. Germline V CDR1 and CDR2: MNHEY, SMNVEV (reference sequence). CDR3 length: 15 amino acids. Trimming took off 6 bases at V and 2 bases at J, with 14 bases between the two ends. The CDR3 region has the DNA TGTGCCAGCAGCCCAACGGGGAGAGGCAATCAGCCCCAGCATTTT. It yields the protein CASSPTGRGNQPQHF.

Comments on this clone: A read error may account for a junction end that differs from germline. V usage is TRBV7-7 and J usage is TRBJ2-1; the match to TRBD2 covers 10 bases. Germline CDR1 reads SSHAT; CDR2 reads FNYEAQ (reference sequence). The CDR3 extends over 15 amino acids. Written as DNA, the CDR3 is TGTGCTAGCAGCATACTAGCGGGGCCCTACAATGAGCAGTTCTTC. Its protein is CASSILAGPYNEQFF.

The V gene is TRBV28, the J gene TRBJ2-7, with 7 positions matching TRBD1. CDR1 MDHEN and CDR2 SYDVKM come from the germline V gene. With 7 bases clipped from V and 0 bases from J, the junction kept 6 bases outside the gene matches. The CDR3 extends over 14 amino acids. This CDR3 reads CASTHRGPSYEQYF. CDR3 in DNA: TGTGCCAGCACCCACAGGGGCCCCTCCTACGAGCAGTACTTC. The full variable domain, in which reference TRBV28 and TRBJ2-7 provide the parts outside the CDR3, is DVKVTQSSRYLVKRTGEKVFLECVQDMDHENMFWYRQDPGLGLRLIYFSYDVKMKEKGDIPEGYSVSREKKERFSLILESASTNQTSMYLCASTHRGPSYEQYFGPGTRLTVT.

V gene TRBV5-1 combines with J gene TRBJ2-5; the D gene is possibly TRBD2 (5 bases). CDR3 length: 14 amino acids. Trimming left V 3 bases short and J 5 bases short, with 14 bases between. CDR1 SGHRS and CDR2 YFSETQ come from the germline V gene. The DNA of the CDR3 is TGCGCCAGCAGCTCCCCGGGATCTGGTGAGACCCAGTACTTC. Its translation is CASSSPGSGETQYF.

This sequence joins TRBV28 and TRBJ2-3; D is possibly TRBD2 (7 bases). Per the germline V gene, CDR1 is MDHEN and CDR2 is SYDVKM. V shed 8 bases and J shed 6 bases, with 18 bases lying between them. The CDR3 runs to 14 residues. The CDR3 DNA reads TGTGCCAGCTCCATGGGGGGGCCGGCGGATACGCAGTATTTT. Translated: CASSMGGPADTQYF.

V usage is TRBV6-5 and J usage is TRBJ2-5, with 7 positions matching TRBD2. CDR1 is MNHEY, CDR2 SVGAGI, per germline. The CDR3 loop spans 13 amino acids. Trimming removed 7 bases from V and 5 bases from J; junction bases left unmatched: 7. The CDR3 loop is CASNLQGGETQYF. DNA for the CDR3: TGTGCCAGCAATCTGCAGGGAGGGGAGACCCAGTACTTC.

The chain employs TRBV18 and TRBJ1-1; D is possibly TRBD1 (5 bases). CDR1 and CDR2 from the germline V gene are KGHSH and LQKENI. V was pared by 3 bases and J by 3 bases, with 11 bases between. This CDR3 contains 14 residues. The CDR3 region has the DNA TGTGCCAGCTCACCGGAGGGGTCGGACACTGAAGCTTTCTTT. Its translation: CASSPEGSDTEAFF.

The CDR3 protein is CASSLGGRQSTGELFF. The CDR3 DNA reads TGTGCCAGCAGCTTGGGCGGTCGGCAGAGCACCGGGGAGCTGTTTTTT. This chain links TRBV5-6 with TRBJ2-2, with D unclear. CDR1 SGHDT and CDR2 YYEEEE come from the germline V gene. With 0 bases removed from V and 4 bases from J, the gap between germline ends came to 13 bases. The CDR3 is 16 residues long.

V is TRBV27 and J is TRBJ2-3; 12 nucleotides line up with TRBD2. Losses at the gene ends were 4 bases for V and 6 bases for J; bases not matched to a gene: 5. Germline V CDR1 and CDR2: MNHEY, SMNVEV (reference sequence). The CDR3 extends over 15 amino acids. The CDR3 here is CASSSLAGGADTQYF. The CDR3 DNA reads TGTGCCAGCAGTTCCCTAGCGGGAGGGGCGGATACGCAGTATTTT.

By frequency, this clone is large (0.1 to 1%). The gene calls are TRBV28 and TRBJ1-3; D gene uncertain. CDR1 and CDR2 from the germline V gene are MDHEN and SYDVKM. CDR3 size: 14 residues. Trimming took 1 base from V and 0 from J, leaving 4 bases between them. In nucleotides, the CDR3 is TGTGCCAGCAGTTTATTCCACTCTGGAAACACCATATATTTT. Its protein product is CASSLFHSGNTIYF.

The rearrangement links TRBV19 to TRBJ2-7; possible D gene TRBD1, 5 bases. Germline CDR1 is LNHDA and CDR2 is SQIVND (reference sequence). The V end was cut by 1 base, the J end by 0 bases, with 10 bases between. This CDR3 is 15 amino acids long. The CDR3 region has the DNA TGTGCCAGTAGTATAGGACAGCCGAACTCCTACGAGCAGTACTTC. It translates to CASSIGQPNSYEQYF.